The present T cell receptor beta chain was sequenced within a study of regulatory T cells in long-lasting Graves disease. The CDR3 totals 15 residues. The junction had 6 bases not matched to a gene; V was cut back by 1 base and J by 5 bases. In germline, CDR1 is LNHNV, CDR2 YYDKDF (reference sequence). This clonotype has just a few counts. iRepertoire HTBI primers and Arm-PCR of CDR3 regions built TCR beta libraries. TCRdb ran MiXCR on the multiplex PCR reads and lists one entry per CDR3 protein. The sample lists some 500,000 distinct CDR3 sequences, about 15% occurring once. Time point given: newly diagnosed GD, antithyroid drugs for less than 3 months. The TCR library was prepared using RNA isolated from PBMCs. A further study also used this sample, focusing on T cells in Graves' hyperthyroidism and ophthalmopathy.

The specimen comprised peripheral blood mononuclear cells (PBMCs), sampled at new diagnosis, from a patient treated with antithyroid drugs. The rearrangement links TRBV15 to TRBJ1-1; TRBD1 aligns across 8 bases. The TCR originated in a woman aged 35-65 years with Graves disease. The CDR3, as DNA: TGTGCCACCAGCAGAGTACAGGGGGTTGAGACTGAAGCTTTCTTT. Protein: CATSRVQGVETEAFF.